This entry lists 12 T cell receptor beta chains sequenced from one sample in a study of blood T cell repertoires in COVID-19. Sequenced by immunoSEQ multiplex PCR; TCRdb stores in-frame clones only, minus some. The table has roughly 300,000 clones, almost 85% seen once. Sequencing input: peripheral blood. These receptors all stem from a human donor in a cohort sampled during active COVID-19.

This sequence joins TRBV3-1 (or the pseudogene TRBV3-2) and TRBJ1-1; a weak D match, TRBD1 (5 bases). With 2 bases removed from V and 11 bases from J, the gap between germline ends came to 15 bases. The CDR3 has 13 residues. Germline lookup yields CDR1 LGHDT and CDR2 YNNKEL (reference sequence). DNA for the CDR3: TGTGCCAGCAGCCAAATCGTAACAGGTACCGCTTTCTTT. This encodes CASSQIVTGTAFF.

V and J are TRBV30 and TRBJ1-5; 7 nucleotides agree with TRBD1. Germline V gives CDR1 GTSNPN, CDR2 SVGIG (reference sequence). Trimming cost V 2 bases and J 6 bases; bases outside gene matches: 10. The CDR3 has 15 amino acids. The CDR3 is CAWSPGGQGGQPQHF. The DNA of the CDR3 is TGTGCCTGGAGTCCGGGGGGGCAGGGGGGTCAGCCCCAGCATTTT.

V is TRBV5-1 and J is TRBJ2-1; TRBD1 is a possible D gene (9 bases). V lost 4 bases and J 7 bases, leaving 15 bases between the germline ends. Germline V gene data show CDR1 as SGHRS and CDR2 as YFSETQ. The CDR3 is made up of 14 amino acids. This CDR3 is CASSRGGQGNEQFF. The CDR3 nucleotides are TGCGCCAGCAGCCGGGGGGGACAGGGAAATGAGCAGTTCTTC.

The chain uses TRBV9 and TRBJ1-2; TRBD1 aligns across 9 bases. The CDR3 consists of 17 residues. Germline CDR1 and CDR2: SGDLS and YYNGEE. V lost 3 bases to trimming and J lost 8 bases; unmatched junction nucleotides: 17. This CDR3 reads CASSEGSGTGFNQGYTF. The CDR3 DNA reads TGTGCCAGCAGCGAAGGATCCGGGACAGGGTTCAATCAAGGCTACACCTTC.

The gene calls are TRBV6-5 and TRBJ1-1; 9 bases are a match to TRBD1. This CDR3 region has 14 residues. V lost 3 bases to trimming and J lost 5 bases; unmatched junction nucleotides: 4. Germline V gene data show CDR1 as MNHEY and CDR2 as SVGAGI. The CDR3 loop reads CASSYRTGETEAFF. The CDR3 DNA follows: TGTGCCAGCAGTTATAGGACAGGGGAGACTGAAGCTTTCTTT.

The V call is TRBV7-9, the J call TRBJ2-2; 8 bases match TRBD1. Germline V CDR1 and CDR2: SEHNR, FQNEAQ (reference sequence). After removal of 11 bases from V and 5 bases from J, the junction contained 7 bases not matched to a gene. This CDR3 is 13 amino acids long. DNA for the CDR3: TGTGCCCCCAAGGACAGGGTGACCGGGGAGCTGTTTTTT. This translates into CAPKDRVTGELFF.

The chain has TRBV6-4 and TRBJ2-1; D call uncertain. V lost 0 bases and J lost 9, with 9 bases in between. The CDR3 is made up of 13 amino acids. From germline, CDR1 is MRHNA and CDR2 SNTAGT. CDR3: CASSDSSFSEQFF. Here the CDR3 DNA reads TGTGCCAGCAGTGACTCGAGTTTTAGTGAGCAGTTCTTC.

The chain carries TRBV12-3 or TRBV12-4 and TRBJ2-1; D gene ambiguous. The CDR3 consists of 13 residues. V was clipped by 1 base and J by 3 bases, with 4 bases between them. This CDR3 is CASSLGNYNEQFF. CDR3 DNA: TGTGCCAGCAGTTTAGGTAACTACAATGAGCAGTTCTTC.

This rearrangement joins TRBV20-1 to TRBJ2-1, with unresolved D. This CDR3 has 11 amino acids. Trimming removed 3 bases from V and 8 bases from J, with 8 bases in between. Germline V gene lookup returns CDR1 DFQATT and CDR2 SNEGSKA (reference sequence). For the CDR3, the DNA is TGCAGTGCTAGCAGGCCGGATGAGCAGTTCTTC. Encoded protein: CSASRPDEQFF.

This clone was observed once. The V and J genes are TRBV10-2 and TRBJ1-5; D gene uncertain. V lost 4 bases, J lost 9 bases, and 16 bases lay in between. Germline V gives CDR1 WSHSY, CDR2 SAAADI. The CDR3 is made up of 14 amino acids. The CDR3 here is CASSVSELGGPQHF. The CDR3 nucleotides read TGCGCCAGCAGTGTGTCTGAGTTAGGCGGGCCCCAGCATTTT.

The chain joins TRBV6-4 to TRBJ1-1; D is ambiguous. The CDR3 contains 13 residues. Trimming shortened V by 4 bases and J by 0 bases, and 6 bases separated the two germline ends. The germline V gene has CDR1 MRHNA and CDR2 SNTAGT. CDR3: CASSARLNTEAFF. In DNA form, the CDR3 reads TGTGCCAGCAGTGCGAGATTGAACACTGAAGCTTTCTTT.

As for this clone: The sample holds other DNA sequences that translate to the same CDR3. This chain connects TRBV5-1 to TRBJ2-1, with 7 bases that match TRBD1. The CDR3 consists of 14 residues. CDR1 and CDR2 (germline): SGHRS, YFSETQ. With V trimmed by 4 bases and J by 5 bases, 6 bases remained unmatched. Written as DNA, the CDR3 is TGCGCCAGCAGCCTCCGACAGGGTAACAATGAGCAGTTCTTC. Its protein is CASSLRQGNNEQFF.